Listed below are T cell receptor beta chains from one sample, sequenced in a study of naive and memory T cell subsets. TCRdb reprocessed the 5' RACE reads with MiXCR, giving one entry per CDR3 protein. In the table there are 55,000 to 65,000 distinct CDR3 sequences, 6.5% to 9% of which are singletons. The receptors shown here come from a female donor in good health. Both conserved end residues are part of each CDR3. A D gene is named only where the DNA matches it firmly. Size is omitted from some rows. Given values are once, few, many or a class for expanded clones.

>.|few|TRBJ1-2|TRBV19
TGTGCCAGTAGTATCCCCAATCCCGGCAGGGGAGCCCATGGCTACACCTTC
CASSIPNPGRGAHGYTF
>.|few|TRBJ1-5|TRBV19
TGTGCCAGTAGTATTGGGATGGGAGAGCATCATCAGCCCCAGCATTTT
CASSIGMGEHHQPQHF
>TRBD1|.|TRBJ2-7|TRBV6-5
TGTGCCAGCAGGGCAGGACAGGGAACCTACGAGCAGTACTTC
CASRAGQGTYEQYF
>.|many|TRBJ2-7|TRBV20-1
TGCAGTGCTCCTAGAGGGAAAGAGCAGTACTTC
CSAPRGKEQYF
>.|few|TRBJ2-5|TRBV20-1
TGCAGTGCTAGAGAGAGCCCAAACCGGGGGGCCGGAGAGACCCAGTACTTC
CSARESPNRGAGETQYF
>TRBD2|.|TRBJ2-1|TRBV29-1
TGCAGCGTTGTTGTACGGGAGGGGGGGCCTTACAATGAGCAGTTCTTC
CSVVVREGGPYNEQFF
>.|.|TRBJ2-7|TRBV12-3/TRBV12-4
TGTGCCAGCAGTTTAATTGAGTCTCCAAGTACCTACGAGCAGTACTTC
CASSLIESPSTYEQYF
>.|.|TRBJ1-2|TRBV2
TGTGCCAGCAGTGACGGGGGGCTGGACTATGGCTACACCTTC
CASSDGGLDYGYTF
>.|few|TRBJ2-5|TRBV29-1
TGCAGCGTTCTTGGGACAACCCAAGAGACCCAGTACTTC
CSVLGTTQETQYF
>TRBD1|many|TRBJ1-2|TRBV20-1
TGCAGTGCTGATGGGACAGCGAACTATGGCTACACCTTC
CSADGTANYGYTF
>.|.|TRBJ1-1|TRBV30
TGTGCCTGGATGGGGACAATGAACACTGAAGCTTTCTTT
CAWMGTMNTEAFF
>.|.|TRBJ2-1|TRBV12-3/TRBV12-4
TGTGCCAGCAGTCTACATGGGAATGAGCAGTTCTTC
CASSLHGNEQFF
>.|.|TRBJ2-3|TRBV7-3
TGTGCCAGCAGCTCCCGGCCTAGCTCTAGCACAGATACGCAGTATTTT
CASSSRPSSSTDTQYF
>.|few|TRBJ1-1|TRBV5-1
TGCGCCAGCAGCAGTACTACCCGGGCCTACGGTGGGACTGAAGCTTTCTTT
CASSSTTRAYGGTEAFF
>.|few|TRBJ2-5|TRBV11-2
TGTGCCAGCAGCTTACCCCCCACGGGCCACCAAGAGACCCAGTACTTC
CASSLPPTGHQETQYF
>TRBD1|.|TRBJ2-7|TRBV5-4
TGTGCCACAGGGGACAGTGCCTACGAGCAGTACTTC
CATGDSAYEQYF
>TRBD2|.|TRBJ2-3|TRBV4-2
TGTGCCAGCAGCCCCAAAGCGGGAGGAGGAGATACGCAGTATTTT
CASSPKAGGGDTQYF
>.|many|TRBJ1-2|TRBV5-1
TGCGCCAGCAGCTTGGTCGACAGCGTTGACTACACCTTC
CASSLVDSVDYTF
>.|.|TRBJ1-5|TRBV6-5
TGTGCCAGCAGAGCATTATTGGGTAACAATCAGCCCCAGCATTTT
CASRALLGNNQPQHF
>TRBD1|few|TRBJ2-3|TRBV6-1
TGTGCCAGCAGTGAGGGGACAGTACAAACGCAGTATTTT
CASSEGTVQTQYF
>.|.|TRBJ2-3|TRBV9
TGTGCCAGCAGCGTAGAGCCGGGGGCCGTCTATACAGATACGCAGTATTTT
CASSVEPGAVYTDTQYF
>TRBD1|.|TRBJ1-5|TRBV4-1
TGCGCCAGCAGCCAAGATTGGGGGACAGCTGATAGCAATCAGCCCCAGCATTTT
CASSQDWGTADSNQPQHF
>.|few|TRBJ1-2|TRBV27
TGTGCCAGCAGTTTATCTCGCCAGGCCTCCTATGGCTACACCTTC
CASSLSRQASYGYTF
>TRBD2|few|TRBJ2-2|TRBV20-1
TGCAGTGCTAGGGGACTAGCGGAGAACACCGGGGAGCTGTTTTTT
CSARGLAENTGELFF
>.|few|TRBJ2-3|TRBV12-3/TRBV12-4
TGTGCCAGCAGGTCCGGGGCGACAGATACGCAGTATTTT
CASRSGATDTQYF
>TRBD2|.|TRBJ2-3|TRBV29-1
TGCAGCGTTGAAGGGGGACTAGCGGGAGGCACAGATACGCAGTATTTT
CSVEGGLAGGTDTQYF
>.|few|TRBJ1-1|TRBV29-1
TGCAGCGTTGAAATACAGAACACTGAAGCTTTCTTT
CSVEIQNTEAFF
>.|many|TRBJ2-3|TRBV13
TGTGCCAGCAGCTTAGGCCGGCAGGCCTCTAGCACAGATACGCAGTATTTT
CASSLGRQASSTDTQYF
>TRBD1|many|TRBJ1-1|TRBV29-1
TGCAGCGTTGGCCAGGGGGCAATGAACACTGAAGCTTTCTTT
CSVGQGAMNTEAFF
>.|.|TRBJ2-5|TRBV12-5
TGTGCTAGTGGTTCCGGCATGGAGACCCAGTACTTC
CASGSGMETQYF
>TRBD1|few|TRBJ2-5|TRBV7-2
TGTGCCAGCAGCCGGGGACAGGGGCGAGAGACCCAGTACTTC
CASSRGQGRETQYF
>.|many|TRBJ1-3|TRBV10-3
TGTGCCATCAGTGTGGGCGGAAACACCATATATTTT
CAISVGGNTIYF
>.|medium-sized|TRBJ1-4|TRBV5-1
TGCGCCAGCAGCTTGGTCACTTCAACTAATGAAAAACTGTTTTTT
CASSLVTSTNEKLFF
>TRBD1|few|TRBJ2-1|TRBV29-1
TGCAGCGTCTGGGGACAGGGCTATGAGCAGTTCTTC
CSVWGQGYEQFF
>.|few|TRBJ2-1|TRBV5-1
TGCGCCAGCAGCTTGGTTGGACGTTACAATGAGCAGTTCTTC
CASSLVGRYNEQFF
>.|.|TRBJ2-1|TRBV5-4
TGTGCCAGCAGCTACCGGACAAATCTTAATGAGCAGTTCTTC
CASSYRTNLNEQFF
>.|few|TRBJ2-7|TRBV14
TGTGCCAGCAGCTTACAGGGCTGGGAGCAGTACTTC
CASSLQGWEQYF
>.|.|TRBJ1-1|TRBV5-1
TGCGCCAGCACCCATTCGAGGATGGGAGCTGAAGCTTTCTTT
CASTHSRMGAEAFF
>.|many|TRBJ1-5|TRBV14
TGTGCCAGCAGCCAAGGGCCCAATCAGCCCCAGCATTTT
CASSQGPNQPQHF
>.|many|TRBJ1-3|TRBV12-3/TRBV12-4
TGTGCCAGCAGTCCACTGGGATCTGGAAACACCATATATTTT
CASSPLGSGNTIYF
>.|few|TRBJ2-1|TRBV5-5
TGTGCCAGCAGCTTGGCGGTGCTGGGGGACAATGAGCAGTTCTTC
CASSLAVLGDNEQFF
>.|.|TRBJ1-1|TRBV7-3
TGTGCCAGCAGCCCCGGGCCCCACACTGAAGCTTTCTTT
CASSPGPHTEAFF
>.|few|TRBJ2-5|TRBV7-9
TGTGCCAGCAGCTTAGCGGGGCCCGAGACCCAGTACTTC
CASSLAGPETQYF
>TRBD2|few|TRBJ2-4|TRBV19
TGTGCCAGTAGTAACGGGGGGGGCGGAAACATTCAGTACTTC
CASSNGGGGNIQYF
>.|few|TRBJ2-7|TRBV20-1
TGCAGTGCTACCGCAAACTTTTTATCCTACGAGCAGTACTTC
CSATANFLSYEQYF
>TRBD1|many|TRBJ1-4|TRBV20-1
TGCAGTGCTGAGGGGACAGGGACGACTAATGAAAAACTGTTTTTT
CSAEGTGTTNEKLFF
>.|.|TRBJ2-1|TRBV5-1
TGCGCCAGCAGCTTGACTAGGAATGAGCAGTTCTTC
CASSLTRNEQFF
>TRBD1|many|TRBJ1-1|TRBV27
TGTGCCAGCAGTTTTCAGGGGGCTGAAGCTTTCTTT
CASSFQGAEAFF
>TRBD2|.|TRBJ2-3|TRBV2
TGTGCCAGCAGTAGACTAGCGGGGGGGTCAGATACGCAGTATTTT
CASSRLAGGSDTQYF
>.|.|TRBJ2-3|TRBV12-3/TRBV12-4
TGTGCCAGCACCATACTAGGCACAGATACGCAGTATTTT
CASTILGTDTQYF